Below, 5 T cell receptor beta chains from the same sample are listed, as sequenced in a study of blood T cell repertoires in COVID-19. This table comes from immunoSEQ multiplex PCR, and its TCRdb copy is limited to in-frame clones, with some not included. The sample lists about 460,000 clones, 75% to 90% seen once, with just over 8% in the top ten. Sequenced input: PBMCs or T cells enriched from blood (not recorded which). The receptors here all came from a woman aged 60 to 75 who had recovered from COVID-19.

V usage is TRBV12-3 or TRBV12-4 and J usage is TRBJ1-1; D is ambiguous. This CDR3 is built from 11 residues. The V end was cut by 3 bases, the J end by 10 bases, with 9 bases between. The CDR3 reads CASSFVGAAFF. In nucleotides, the CDR3 is TGTGCCAGCAGTTTCGTGGGCGCAGCTTTCTTT.

Worth noting for this clone: The sample has other DNA sequences that encode this CDR3 too. The V gene is TRBV5-1, the J gene TRBJ1-2; 7 bases fit TRBD1. The CDR3 is 12 amino acids. The germline CDR1 and CDR2 sequences are SGHRS and YFSETQ. J lost 8 bases, V lost 5 bases, and 6 bases had no gene match. The CDR3 loop is CASSLDRVGYTF. In nucleotides, the CDR3 is TGCGCCAGCAGTCTAGACAGGGTCGGCTACACCTTC. Based on the CDR3 plus reference TRBV5-1 and TRBJ1-2, the full variable domain is KAGVTQTPRYLIKTRGQQVTLSCSPISGHRSVSWYQQTPGQGLQFLFEYFSETQRNKGNFPGRFSGRQFSNSRSEMNVSTLELGDSALYLCASSLDRVGYTFGSGTRLTVV.

The genes are TRBV27 and TRBJ1-2; D not resolved. This CDR3 has 13 residues. V gave up 3 bases and J gave up 7 bases, with 12 bases separating them. Germline V gene lookup returns CDR1 MNHEY and CDR2 SMNVEV (reference sequence). The CDR3 DNA is TGTGCCAGCAGTTTCGGGAAGCGAGGTGGCTACACCTTC. Amino acids: CASSFGKRGGYTF.

In nucleotides, the CDR3 is TGTGCCAGTAGTAAGGGACAGGGATCAAGACAGTACTTC. Its protein product is CASSKGQGSRQYF. This chain links TRBV19 with TRBJ2-4; TRBD1 aligns across 9 bases. The CDR3 sequence is 13 residues long. Germline CDR1 is LNHDA and CDR2 is SQIVND (reference sequence). V dropped 4 bases and J dropped 13; count of bases not matched to a gene: 8.

The chain joins TRBV5-4 to TRBJ2-7; 7 bases are a match to TRBD1. Trimming cost V 4 bases and J 5 bases; bases outside gene matches: 6. The germline gives CDR1 SGHNT, CDR2 YYREEE (reference sequence). This CDR3 is built from 13 residues. CDR3 in amino acids: CASSRGQVDEQYF. Written as DNA, the CDR3 is TGTGCCAGCAGCCGTGGACAGGTGGACGAGCAGTACTTC.